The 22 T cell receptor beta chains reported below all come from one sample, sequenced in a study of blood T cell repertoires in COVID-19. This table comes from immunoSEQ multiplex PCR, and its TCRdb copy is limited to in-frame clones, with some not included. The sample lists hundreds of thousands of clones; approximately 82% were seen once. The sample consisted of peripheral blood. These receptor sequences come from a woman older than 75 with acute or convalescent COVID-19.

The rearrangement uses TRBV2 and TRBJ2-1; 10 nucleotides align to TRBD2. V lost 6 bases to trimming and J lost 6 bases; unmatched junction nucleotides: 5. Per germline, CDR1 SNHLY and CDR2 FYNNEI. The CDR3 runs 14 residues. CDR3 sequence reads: CASSGLAGVNEQFF. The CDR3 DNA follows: TGTGCCAGCAGCGGCCTAGCGGGAGTCAATGAGCAGTTCTTC.

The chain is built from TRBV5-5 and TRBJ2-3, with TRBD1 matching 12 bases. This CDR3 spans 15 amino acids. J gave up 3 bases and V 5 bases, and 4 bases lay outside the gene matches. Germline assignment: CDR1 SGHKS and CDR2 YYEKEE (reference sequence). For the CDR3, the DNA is TGTGCCAGCAGTGGGACAGGGGGCGCGACAGATACGCAGTATTTT. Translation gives CASSGTGGATDTQYF.

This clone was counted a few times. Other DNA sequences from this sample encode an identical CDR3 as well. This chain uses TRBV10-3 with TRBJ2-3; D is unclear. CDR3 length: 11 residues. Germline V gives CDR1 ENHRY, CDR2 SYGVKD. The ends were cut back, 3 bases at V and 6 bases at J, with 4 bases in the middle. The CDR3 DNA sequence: TGTGCCATCAGTGATCGGGATACGCAGTATTTT. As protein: CAISDRDTQYF.

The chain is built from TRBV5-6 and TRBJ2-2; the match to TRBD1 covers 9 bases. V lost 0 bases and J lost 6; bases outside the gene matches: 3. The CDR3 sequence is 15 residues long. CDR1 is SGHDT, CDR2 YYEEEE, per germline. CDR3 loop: CASSLEQGASGELFF. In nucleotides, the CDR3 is TGTGCCAGCAGCTTGGAACAGGGGGCCTCCGGGGAGCTGTTTTTT.

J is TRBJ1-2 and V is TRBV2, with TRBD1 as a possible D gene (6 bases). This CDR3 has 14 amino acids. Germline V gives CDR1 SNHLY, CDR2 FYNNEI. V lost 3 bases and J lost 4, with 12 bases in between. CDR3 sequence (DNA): TGTGCCAGCAGTGACAGGGGCTCTTCCTATGGCTACACCTTC. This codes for CASSDRGSSYGYTF.

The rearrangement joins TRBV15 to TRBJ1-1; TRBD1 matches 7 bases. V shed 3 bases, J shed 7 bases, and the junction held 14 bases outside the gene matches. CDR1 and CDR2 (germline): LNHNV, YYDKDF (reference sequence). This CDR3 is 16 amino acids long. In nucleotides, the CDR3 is TGTGCCACCAGCAGCCCATCCAGGGGGAGCGCACTTGAAGCTTTCTTT. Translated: CATSSPSRGSALEAFF.

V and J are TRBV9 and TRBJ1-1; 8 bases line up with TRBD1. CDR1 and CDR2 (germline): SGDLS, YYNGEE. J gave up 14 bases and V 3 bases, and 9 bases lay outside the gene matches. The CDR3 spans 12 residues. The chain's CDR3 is CASSDPDRETFF. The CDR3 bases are TGTGCCAGCAGCGACCCGGACAGGGAAACCTTCTTT.

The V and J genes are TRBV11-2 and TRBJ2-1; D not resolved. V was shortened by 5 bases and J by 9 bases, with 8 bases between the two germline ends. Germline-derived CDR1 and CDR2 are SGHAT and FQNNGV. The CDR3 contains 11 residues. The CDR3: CASSLNGEQFF. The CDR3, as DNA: TGTGCCAGCAGCCTAAATGGTGAGCAGTTCTTC.

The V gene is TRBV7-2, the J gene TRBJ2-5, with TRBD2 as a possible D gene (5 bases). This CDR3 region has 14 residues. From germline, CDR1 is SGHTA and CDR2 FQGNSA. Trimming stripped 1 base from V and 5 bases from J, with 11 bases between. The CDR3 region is CASSLELRGETQYF. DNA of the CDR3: TGTGCCAGCAGCTTAGAGCTGCGCGGGGAGACCCAGTACTTC.

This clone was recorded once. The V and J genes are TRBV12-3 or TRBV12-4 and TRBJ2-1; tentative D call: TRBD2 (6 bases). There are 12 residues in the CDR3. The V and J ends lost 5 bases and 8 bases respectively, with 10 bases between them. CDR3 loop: CASSPGLDEQFF. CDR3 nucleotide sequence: TGTGCCAGCAGTCCGGGACTGGATGAGCAGTTCTTC.

The CDR3 sequence is CASSLNSNQPQHF. In DNA, the CDR3 is TGTGCCAGCAGCCTTAATAGCAATCAGCCCCAGCATTTT. The chain is built from TRBV28 and TRBJ1-5, with no clear D. The CDR3 runs 13 residues. V was clipped by 6 bases and J by 0 bases, with 6 bases between them. Germline CDR1 is MDHEN and CDR2 is SYDVKM.

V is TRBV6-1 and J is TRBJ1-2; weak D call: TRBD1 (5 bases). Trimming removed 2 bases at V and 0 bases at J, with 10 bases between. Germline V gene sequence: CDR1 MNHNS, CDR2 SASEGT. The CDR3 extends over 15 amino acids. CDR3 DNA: TGTGCCAGCAGTGAACGCACAGGAGCTAACTATGGCTACACCTTC. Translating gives CASSERTGANYGYTF.

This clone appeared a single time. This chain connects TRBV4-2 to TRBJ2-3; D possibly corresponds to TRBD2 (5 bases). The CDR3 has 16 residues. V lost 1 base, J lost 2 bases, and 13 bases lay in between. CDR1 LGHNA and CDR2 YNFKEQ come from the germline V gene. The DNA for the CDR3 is TGTGCCAGCAGCCAAGGAGGAGGAACAAACACAGATACGCAGTATTTT. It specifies CASSQGGGTNTDTQYF.

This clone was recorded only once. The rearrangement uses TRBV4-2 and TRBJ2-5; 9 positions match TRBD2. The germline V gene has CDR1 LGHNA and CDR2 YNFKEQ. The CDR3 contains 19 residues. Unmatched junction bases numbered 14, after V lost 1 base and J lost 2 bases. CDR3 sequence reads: CASSQVSKPTSGQQETQYF. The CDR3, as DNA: TGTGCCAGCAGCCAAGTTTCAAAGCCGACTAGCGGTCAACAAGAGACCCAGTACTTC.

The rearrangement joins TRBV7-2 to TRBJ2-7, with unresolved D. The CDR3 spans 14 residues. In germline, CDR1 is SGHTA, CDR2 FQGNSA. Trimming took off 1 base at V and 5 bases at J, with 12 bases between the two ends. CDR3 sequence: CASSLGAGRNEQYF. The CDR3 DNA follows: TGTGCCAGCAGCTTAGGGGCAGGCAGGAACGAGCAGTACTTC.

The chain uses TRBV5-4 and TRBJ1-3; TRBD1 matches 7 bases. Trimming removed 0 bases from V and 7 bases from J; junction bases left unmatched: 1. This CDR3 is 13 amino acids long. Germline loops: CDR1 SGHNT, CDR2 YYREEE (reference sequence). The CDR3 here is CASSLDRGNTIYF. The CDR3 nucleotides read TGTGCCAGCAGCTTGGACAGGGGTAACACCATATATTTT. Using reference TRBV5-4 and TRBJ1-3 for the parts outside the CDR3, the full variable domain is ETGVTQSPTHLIKTRGQQVTLRCSSQSGHNTVSWYQQALGQGPQFIFQYYREEENGRGNFPPRFSGLQFPNYSSELNVNALELDDSALYLCASSLDRGNTIYFGEGSWLTVV.

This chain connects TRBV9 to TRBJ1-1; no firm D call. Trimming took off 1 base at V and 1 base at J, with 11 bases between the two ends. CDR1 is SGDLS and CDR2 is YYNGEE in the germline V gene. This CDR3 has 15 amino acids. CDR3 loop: CASSVNPSQNTEAFF. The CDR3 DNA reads TGTGCCAGCAGCGTAAATCCATCACAGAACACTGAAGCTTTCTTT.

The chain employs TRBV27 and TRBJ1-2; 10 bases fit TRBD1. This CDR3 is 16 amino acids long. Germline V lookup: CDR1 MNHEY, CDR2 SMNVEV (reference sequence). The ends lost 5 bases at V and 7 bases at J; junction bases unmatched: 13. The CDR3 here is CASSRSPRQGAPGYTF. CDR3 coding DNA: TGTGCCAGCAGTAGATCCCCGCGACAGGGGGCGCCTGGCTACACCTTC.

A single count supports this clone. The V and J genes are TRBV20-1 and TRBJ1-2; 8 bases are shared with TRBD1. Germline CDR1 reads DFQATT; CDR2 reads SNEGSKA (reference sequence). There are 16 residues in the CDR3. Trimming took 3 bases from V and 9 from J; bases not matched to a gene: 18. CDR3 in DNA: TGCAGTGCTAGTTTGGCCGGAGACAGGGGAACCAATAGCTACACCTTC. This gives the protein CSASLAGDRGTNSYTF.

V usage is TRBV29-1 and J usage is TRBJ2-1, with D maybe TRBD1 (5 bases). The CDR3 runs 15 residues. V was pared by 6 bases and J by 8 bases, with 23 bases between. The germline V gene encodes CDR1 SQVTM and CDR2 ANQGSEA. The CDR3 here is CSVSQQALLVDEQFF. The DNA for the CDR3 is TGCAGCGTCAGCCAACAGGCTCTCCTCGTAGATGAGCAGTTCTTC.

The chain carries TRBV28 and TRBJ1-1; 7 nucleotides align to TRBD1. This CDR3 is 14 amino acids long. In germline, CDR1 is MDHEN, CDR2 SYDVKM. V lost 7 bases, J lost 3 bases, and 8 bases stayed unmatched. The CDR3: CASNSDRAYTEAFF. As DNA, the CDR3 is TGTGCCAGCAATAGCGACAGGGCATACACTGAAGCTTTCTTT.

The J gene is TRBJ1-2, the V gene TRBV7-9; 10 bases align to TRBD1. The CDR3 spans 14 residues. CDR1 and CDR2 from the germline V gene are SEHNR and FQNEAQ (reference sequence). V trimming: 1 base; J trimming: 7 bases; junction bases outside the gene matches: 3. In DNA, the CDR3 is TGTGCCAGCAGCTTAGGACAGGGGGCTGTTGGCTACACCTTC. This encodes CASSLGQGAVGYTF. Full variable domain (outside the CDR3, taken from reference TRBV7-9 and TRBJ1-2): DTGVSQNPRHKITKRGQNVTFRCDPISEHNRLYWYRQTLGQGPEFLTYFQNEAQLEKSRLLSDRFSAERPKGSFSTLEIQRTEQGDSAMYLCASSLGQGAVGYTFGSGTRLTVV.